This is a list of T cell receptor beta chains from one sample in a study of cytomegalovirus exposure and HLA in healthy donors. The table came from immunoSEQ multiplex PCR; TCRdb's copy has only in-frame clones and leaves some out. Here the sample spans roughly 120,000 clones, 60% to 85% being singletons. The sequenced sample was PBMCs. Every receptor here comes from a man in his fifties or sixties in good health and CMV-seropositive. Both conserved end residues are part of each CDR3. D genes are given only for firm matches. Clone size, where shown, is once, few, many, or a class for clones that have expanded.

TGTGCCAGCAACCCTACTAGCGGGGGGAACACCGGGGAGCTGTTTTTT | CASNPTSGGNTGELFF | TRBD2 | TRBJ2-2 | - | TRBV5-4
TGCGCCAGCAGCTTGGGGGGCACTAGCACAGATACGCAGTATTTT | CASSLGGTSTDTQYF | - | TRBJ2-3 | - | TRBV5-1
TGCGCCAGCAGCTTAACTGAGTACCAAGAGACCCAGTACTTC | CASSLTEYQETQYF | - | TRBJ2-5 | - | TRBV5-1
TGTGCCAGCTCACCAAGGGGTTTGGACACCGGGGAGCTGTTTTTT | CASSPRGLDTGELFF | - | TRBJ2-2 | - | TRBV18
TGTGCCAGCAGTTACTCGTACAGAAACTACGAGCAGTACTTC | CASSYSYRNYEQYF | - | TRBJ2-7 | once | TRBV6-5
TGTGCCAGCAGCGTAGCTCTGGAGGGTTTGAGCACAGATACGCAGTATTTT | CASSVALEGLSTDTQYF | - | TRBJ2-3 | - | TRBV9
TGCACCAGCATTTGGACAGTCGGCTCCACCTTC | CTSIWTVGSTF | - | TRBJ1-2 | - | TRBV1
TGTGCCAGCAGCCTACCAAGCAATGAGCAGTTCTTC | CASSLPSNEQFF | - | TRBJ2-1 | - | TRBV11-2
TGCGCCAGCAAAGCAGGCGCCGTCGACTACCGGGGAGAGACCCAGTACTTC | CASKAGAVDYRGETQYF | - | TRBJ2-5 | - | TRBV5-1
TGCAGCGTCAGGGGCTCCAATAGCAATCAGCCCCAGCATTTT | CSVRGSNSNQPQHF | - | TRBJ1-5 | - | TRBV29-1
TGTGCCAGCAGGATGCGGGGGGGCGTGGCAGATACGCAGTATTTT | CASRMRGGVADTQYF | TRBD2 | TRBJ2-3 | once | TRBV5-4
TGCGCCAGCAGCTCGGGACAGGGCCTTACCTACGAGCAGTACTTC | CASSSGQGLTYEQYF | TRBD1 | TRBJ2-7 | - | TRBV5-1
TGTGCCAGCAGCCCGACTGGGTACTCTGGAAACACCATATATTTT | CASSPTGYSGNTIYF | - | TRBJ1-3 | few | TRBV7-9
TGTGCCAGTAGTATCTCCGGGACACTTGGCTACACCTTC | CASSISGTLGYTF | - | TRBJ1-2 | - | TRBV19
TGCGCCAGCAGAGGACAGGGGCGCACCGGGGAGCTGTTTTTT | CASRGQGRTGELFF | TRBD1 | TRBJ2-2 | once | TRBV10-2
TGTGCCAGCAGCTTAAAGGAGGGCTACGAGCAGTACTTC | CASSLKEGYEQYF | - | TRBJ2-7 | - | TRBV7-2
TGTGCCAGCGCCTCGGCGGGACTGACCCAAGAAGCTTTCTTT | CASASAGLTQEAFF | - | TRBJ1-1 | - | TRBV6-1
TGCGCCAGCAGCGCCGCTCTAGGGGCGGGGGAGCAGTACTTC | CASSAALGAGEQYF | TRBD2 | TRBJ2-5 | - | TRBV5-1
TGTGCCAGCTCAGCGACAGGGTTTGAGACCCAGTACTTC | CASSATGFETQYF | TRBD1 | TRBJ2-5 | - | TRBV18
TGTGCCAGCAGCAGCGCCCGGGGGGGGGACGAGCAGTACTTC | CASSSARGGDEQYF | TRBD2 | TRBJ2-7 | - | TRBV7-2
TGCGCCAGCAGCCCCGAGTCCTACTACGAGCAGTACTTC | CASSPESYYEQYF | - | TRBJ2-7 | - | TRBV5-1
TGTGCCAGCAGCTTATATACGGGGAACACTGAAGCTTTCTTT | CASSLYTGNTEAFF | - | TRBJ1-1 | once | TRBV7-9
TGTGCCAGCAGTTCCACAACGACAGGGGGATCGGCTGGGGCCAACGTCCTGACTTTC | CASSSTTTGGSAGANVLTF | TRBD1 | TRBJ2-6 | - | TRBV28
TGTGCCAGCAGCCAAGATACCGGGACTAGCGGGGGAGATACGCAGTATTTT | CASSQDTGTSGGDTQYF | TRBD2 | TRBJ2-3 | - | TRBV4-2
TGTGCCAGCAGCTTACAGGGACAAGGCTTGGAGCAGTACTTC | CASSLQGQGLEQYF | - | TRBJ2-7 | few | TRBV7-9
TGTGCCTGGAGTACGGGGCAGGGGGTTATCTATGGCTACACCTTC | CAWSTGQGVIYGYTF | TRBD1 | TRBJ1-2 | few | TRBV30
TGTGCCAGCAGCCCCTCACCGGGAGCGGGAAACGGGGAGCTGTTTTTT | CASSPSPGAGNGELFF | TRBD2 | TRBJ2-2 | few | TRBV7-9
TGTGCCAGCAGCGTGGGACAGGGGGTTGAGACCCAGTACTTC | CASSVGQGVETQYF | TRBD1 | TRBJ2-5 | - | TRBV7-9
TGTGCCAGCGTTCGGGGGGCAGAGACCCAGTACTTC | CASVRGAETQYF | - | TRBJ2-5 | few | TRBV7-9
TGTGCCAGCAGTAAGGGGGCAGGGAGCCAAGAGACCCAGTACTTC | CASSKGAGSQETQYF | TRBD1 | TRBJ2-5 | - | TRBV28
TGTGCCAGCTCACCGTGGACTAGCGGGCCATCCTACGAGCAGTACTTC | CASSPWTSGPSYEQYF | TRBD2 | TRBJ2-7 | - | TRBV18
TGCGCCAGCAGCTTTTCTGGGGGCTCCGTTGAGCAGTTCTTC | CASSFSGGSVEQFF | - | TRBJ2-1 | - | TRBV5-1
TGTGCCAGCGGATTGTCCTTGGTTGGGAGGTACGAGCAGTACTTC | CASGLSLVGRYEQYF | - | TRBJ2-7 | once | TRBV6-5
TGTGCCAGCAGCCTGGGCAGCTCTGGGGCCAACGTCCTGACTTTC | CASSLGSSGANVLTF | - | TRBJ2-6 | - | TRBV5-4
TGTGCCAGCAGCTCCTCCGACAGGCGCTACACCGGGGAGCTGTTTTTT | CASSSSDRRYTGELFF | - | TRBJ2-2 | - | TRBV5-4
TGTGCCAGCAGTCCCTCCCGGAGAGGTGGCTTTTACTACGAGCAGTACTTC | CASSPSRRGGFYYEQYF | - | TRBJ2-7 | - | TRBV2